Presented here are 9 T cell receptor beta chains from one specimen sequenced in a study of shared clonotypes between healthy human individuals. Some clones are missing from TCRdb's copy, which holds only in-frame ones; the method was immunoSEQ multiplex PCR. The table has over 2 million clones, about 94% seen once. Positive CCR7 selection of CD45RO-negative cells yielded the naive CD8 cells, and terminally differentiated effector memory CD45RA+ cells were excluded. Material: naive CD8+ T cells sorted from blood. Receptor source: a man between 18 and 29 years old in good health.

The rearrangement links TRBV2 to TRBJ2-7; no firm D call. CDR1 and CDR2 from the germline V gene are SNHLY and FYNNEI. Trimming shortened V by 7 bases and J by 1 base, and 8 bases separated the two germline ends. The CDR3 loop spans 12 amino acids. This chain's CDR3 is CASMPYSYEQYF. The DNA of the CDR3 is TGTGCCAGCATGCCTTATTCCTACGAGCAGTACTTC.

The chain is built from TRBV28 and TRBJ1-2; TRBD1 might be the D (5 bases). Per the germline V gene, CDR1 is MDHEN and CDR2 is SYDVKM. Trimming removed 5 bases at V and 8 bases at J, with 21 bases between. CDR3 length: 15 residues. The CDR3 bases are TGTGCCAGCAGTGGCCAGACAGAAACGAACTGGGGCTACACCTTC. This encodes CASSGQTETNWGYTF.

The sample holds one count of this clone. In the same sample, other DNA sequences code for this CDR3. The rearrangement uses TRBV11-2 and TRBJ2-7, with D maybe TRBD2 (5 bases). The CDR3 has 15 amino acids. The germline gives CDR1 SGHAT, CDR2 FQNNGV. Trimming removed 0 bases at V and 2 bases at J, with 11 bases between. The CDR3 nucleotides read TGTGCCAGCAGCTTAGATCCGGCGGGTGCCTACGAGCAGTACTTC. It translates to CASSLDPAGAYEQYF.

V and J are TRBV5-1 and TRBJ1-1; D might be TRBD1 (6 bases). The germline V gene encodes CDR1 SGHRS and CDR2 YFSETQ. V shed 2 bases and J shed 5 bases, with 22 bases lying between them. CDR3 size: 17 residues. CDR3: CASSLGPGGPPRTEAFF. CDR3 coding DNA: TGCGCCAGCAGCTTAGGCCCCGGGGGCCCCCCGAGAACTGAAGCTTTCTTT.

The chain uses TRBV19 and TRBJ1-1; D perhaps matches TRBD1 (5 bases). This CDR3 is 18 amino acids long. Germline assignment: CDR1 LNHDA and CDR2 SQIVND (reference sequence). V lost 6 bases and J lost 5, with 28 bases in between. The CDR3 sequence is CASSRMGEIREKGTEAFF. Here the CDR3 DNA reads TGTGCCAGTAGCCGTATGGGGGAGATTAGGGAGAAGGGAACTGAAGCTTTCTTT.

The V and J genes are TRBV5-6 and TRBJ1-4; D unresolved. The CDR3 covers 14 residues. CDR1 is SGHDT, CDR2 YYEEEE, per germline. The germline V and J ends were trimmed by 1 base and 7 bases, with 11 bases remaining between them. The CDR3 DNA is TGTGCCAGCAGCTTGCACGGGGAGGGTGAAAAACTGTTTTTT. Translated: CASSLHGEGEKLFF.

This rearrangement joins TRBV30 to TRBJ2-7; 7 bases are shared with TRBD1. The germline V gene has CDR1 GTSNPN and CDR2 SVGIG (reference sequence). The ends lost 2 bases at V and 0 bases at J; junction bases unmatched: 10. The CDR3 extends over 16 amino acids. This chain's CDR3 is CAWSSTPGQSSYEQYF. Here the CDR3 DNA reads TGTGCCTGGAGTTCGACACCGGGACAGAGCTCCTACGAGCAGTACTTC.

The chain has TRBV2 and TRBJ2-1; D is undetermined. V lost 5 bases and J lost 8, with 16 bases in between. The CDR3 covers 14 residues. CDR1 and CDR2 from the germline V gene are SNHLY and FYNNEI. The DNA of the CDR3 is TGTGCCAGCAGTTATGTGTTGGGTATGGATGAGCAGTTCTTC. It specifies CASSYVLGMDEQFF.

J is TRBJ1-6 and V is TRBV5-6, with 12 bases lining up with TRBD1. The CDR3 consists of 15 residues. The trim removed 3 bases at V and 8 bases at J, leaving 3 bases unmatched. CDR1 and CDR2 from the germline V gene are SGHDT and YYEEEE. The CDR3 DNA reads TGTGCCAGCAGCTGGGGGACAGGGGGCTATTCACCCCTCCACTTT. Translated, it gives CASSWGTGGYSPLHF.